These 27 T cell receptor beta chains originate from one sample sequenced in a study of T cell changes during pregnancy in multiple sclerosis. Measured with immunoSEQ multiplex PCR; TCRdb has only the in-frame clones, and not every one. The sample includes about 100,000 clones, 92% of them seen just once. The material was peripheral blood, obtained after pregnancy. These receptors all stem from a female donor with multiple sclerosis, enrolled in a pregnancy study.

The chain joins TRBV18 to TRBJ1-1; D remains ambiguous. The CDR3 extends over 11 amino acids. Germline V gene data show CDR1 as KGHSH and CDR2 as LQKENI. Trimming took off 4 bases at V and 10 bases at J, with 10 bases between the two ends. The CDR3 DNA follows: TGTGCCAGCTCACTAAACGGAGGAGCTTTCTTT. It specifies CASSLNGGAFF.

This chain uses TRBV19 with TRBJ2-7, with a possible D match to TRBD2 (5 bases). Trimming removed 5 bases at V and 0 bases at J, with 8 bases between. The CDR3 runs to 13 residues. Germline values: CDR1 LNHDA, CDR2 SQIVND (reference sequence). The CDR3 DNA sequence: TGTGCCAGTAGTGCCCGGGGCTCCTACGAGCAGTACTTC. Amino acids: CASSARGSYEQYF.

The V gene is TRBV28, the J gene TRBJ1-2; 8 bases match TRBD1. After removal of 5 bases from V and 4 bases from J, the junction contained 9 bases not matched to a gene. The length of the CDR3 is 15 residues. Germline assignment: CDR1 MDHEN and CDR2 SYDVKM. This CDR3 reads CASSITTGAPYGYTF. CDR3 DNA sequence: TGTGCCAGCAGTATAACGACAGGGGCCCCCTATGGCTACACCTTC.

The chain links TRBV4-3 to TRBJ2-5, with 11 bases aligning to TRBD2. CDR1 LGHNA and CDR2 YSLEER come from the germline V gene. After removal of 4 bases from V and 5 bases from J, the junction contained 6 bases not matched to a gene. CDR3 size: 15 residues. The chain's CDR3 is CASSRLTSGEETQYF. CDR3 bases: TGCGCCAGCAGCCGACTGACTAGCGGGGAGGAGACCCAGTACTTC.

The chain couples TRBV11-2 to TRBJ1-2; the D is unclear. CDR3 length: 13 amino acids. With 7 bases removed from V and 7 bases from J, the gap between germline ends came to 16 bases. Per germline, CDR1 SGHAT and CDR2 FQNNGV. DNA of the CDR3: TGTGCCAGCACCGAGGCCCCCCTATTTGGCTACACCTTC. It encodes CASTEAPLFGYTF. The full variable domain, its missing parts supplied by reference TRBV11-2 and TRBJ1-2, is EAGVAQSPRYKIIEKRQSVAFWCNPISGHATLYWYQQILGQGPKLLIQFQNNGVVDDSQLPKDRFSAERLKGVDSTLKIQPAKLEDSAVYLCASTEAPLFGYTFGSGTRLTVV.

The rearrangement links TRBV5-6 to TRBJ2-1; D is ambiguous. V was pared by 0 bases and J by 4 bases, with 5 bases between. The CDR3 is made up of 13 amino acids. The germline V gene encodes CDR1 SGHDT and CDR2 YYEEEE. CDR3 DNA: TGTGCCAGCAGCTTGGATAGATACAATGAGCAGTTCTTC. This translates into CASSLDRYNEQFF.

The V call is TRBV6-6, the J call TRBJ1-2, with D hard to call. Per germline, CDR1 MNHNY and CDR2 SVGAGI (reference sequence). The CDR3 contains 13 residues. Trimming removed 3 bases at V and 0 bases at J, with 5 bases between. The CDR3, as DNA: TGTGCCAGCAGTTATTCGGCTAACTATGGCTACACCTTC. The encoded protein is CASSYSANYGYTF.

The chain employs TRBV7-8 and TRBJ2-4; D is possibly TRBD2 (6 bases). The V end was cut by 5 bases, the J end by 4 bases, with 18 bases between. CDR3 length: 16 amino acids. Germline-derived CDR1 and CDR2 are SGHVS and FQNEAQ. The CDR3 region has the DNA TGTGCCAGCAGCACCTCTCCCGGGAGACAAAAAAACATTCAGTACTTC. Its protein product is CASSTSPGRQKNIQYF. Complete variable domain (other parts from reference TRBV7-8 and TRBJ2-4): GAGVSQSPRYKVAKRGQDVALRCDPISGHVSLFWYQQALGQGPEFLTYFQNEAQLDKSGLPSDRFFAERPEGSVSTLKIQRTQQEDSAVYLCASSTSPGRQKNIQYFGAGTRLSVL.

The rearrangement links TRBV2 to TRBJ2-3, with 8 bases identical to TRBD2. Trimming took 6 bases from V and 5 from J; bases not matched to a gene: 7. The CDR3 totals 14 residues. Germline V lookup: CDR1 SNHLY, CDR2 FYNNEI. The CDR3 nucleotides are TGTGCCAGCAGCCCTGGACTAGCAGTAGATACGCAGTATTTT. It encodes CASSPGLAVDTQYF. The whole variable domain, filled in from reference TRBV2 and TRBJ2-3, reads EPEVTQTPSHQVTQMGQEVILRCVPISNHLYFYWYRQILGQKVEFLVSFYNNEISEKSEIFDDQFSVERPDGSNFTLKIRSTKLEDSAMYFCASSPGLAVDTQYFGPGTRLTVL.

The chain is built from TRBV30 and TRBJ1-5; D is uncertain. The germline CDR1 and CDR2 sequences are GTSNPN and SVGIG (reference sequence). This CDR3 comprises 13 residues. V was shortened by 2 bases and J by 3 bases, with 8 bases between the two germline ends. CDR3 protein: CAWSSGNNQPQHF. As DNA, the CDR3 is TGTGCCTGGAGTTCCGGTAACAATCAGCCCCAGCATTTT. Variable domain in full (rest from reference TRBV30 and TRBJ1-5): SQTIHQWPATLVQPVGSPLSLECTVEGTSNPNLYWYRQAAGRGLQLLFYSVGIGQISSEVPQNLSASRPQDRQFILSSKKLLLSDSGFYLCAWSSGNNQPQHFGDGTRLSIL.

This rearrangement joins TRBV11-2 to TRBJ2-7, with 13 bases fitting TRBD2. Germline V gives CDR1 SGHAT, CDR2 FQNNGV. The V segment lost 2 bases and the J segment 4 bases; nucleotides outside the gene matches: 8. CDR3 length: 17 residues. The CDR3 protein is CASSLQTSGRPLYEQYF. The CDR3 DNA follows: TGTGCCAGCAGCTTACAGACTAGCGGGAGGCCCTTGTACGAGCAGTACTTC.

Written as DNA, the CDR3 is TGTGCCAGCTCACCCCCGGGTGGTTACGAGCAGTACTTC. Amino acids: CASSPPGGYEQYF. The chain uses TRBV18 and TRBJ2-7; D uncertain. The germline CDR1 and CDR2 sequences are KGHSH and LQKENI. The CDR3 covers 13 residues. The V gene lost 3 bases and the J gene lost 4 bases, with 10 bases spanning the gap.

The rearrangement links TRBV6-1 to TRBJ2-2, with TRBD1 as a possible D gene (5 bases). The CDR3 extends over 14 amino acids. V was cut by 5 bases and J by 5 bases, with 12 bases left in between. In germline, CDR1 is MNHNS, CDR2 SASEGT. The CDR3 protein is CASSYQGRTGELFF. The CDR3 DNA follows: TGTGCCAGCAGTTATCAGGGTAGAACCGGGGAGCTGTTTTTT.

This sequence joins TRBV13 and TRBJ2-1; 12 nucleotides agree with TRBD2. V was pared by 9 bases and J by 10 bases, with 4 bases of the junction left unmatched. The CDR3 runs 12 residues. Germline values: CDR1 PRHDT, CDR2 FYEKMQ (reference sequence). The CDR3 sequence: CASRTSGKEQFF. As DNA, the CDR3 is TGTGCCAGTCGGACTAGCGGGAAAGAGCAGTTCTTC.

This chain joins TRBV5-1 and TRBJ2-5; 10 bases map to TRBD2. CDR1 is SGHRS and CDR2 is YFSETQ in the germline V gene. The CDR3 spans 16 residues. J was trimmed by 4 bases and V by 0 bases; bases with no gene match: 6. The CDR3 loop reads CASSLASGRGVETQYF. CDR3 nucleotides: TGCGCCAGCAGCTTGGCTAGCGGGAGAGGGGTAGAGACCCAGTACTTC.

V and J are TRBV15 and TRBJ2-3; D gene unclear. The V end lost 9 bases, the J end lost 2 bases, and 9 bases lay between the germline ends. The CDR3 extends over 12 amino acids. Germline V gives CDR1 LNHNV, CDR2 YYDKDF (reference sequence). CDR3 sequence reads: CATNDFTDTQYF. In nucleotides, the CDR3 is TGTGCCACTAACGACTTCACAGATACGCAGTATTTT.

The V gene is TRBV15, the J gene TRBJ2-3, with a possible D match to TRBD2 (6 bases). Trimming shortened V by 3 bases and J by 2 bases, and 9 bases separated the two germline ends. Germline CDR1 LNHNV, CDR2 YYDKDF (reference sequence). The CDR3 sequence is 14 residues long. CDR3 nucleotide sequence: TGTGCCACCAGCAGGTCGGGAGTCACAGATACGCAGTATTTT. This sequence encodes CATSRSGVTDTQYF.

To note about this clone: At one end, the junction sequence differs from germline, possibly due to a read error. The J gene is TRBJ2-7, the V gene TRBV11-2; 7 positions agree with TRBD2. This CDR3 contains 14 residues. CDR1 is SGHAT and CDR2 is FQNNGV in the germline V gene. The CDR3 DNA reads TGTGCCAGCAGCTTAGTGACTAGCTCCCACGAGCAGTACTTC. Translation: CASSLVTSSHEQYF.

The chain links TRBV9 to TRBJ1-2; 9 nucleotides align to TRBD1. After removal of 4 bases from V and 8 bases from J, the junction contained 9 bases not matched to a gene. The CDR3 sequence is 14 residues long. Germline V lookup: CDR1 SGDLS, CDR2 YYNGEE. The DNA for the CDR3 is TGTGCCAGCAGCTTAGGACAGGGGTCGATCGGCTACACCTTC. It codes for CASSLGQGSIGYTF.

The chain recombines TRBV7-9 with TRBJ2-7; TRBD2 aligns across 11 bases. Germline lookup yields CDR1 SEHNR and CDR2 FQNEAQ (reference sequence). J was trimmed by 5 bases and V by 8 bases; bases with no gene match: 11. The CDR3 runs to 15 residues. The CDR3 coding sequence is TGTGCCAGCGGACCTAGCGGGAGGAAAAGTAACGAGCAGTACTTC. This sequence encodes CASGPSGRKSNEQYF.

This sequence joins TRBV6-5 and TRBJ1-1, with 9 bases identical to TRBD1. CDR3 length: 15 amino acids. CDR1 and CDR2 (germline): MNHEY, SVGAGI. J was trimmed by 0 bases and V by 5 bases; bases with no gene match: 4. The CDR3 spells CASSRQGGVNTEAFF. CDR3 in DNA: TGTGCCAGCAGTAGACAGGGGGGGGTGAACACTGAAGCTTTCTTT.

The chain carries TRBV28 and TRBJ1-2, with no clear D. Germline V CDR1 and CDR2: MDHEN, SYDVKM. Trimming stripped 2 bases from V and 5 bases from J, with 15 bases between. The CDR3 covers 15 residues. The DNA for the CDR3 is TGTGCCAGCAGTTTAGGTGGAGGGATTCGGTATGGCTACACCTTC. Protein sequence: CASSLGGGIRYGYTF.

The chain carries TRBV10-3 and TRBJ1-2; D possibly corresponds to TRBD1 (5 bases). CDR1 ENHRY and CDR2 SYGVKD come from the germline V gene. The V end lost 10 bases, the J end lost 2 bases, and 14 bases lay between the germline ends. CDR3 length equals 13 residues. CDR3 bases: TGTGCCACCGCAGACAGAGACAACTATGGCTACACCTTC. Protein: CATADRDNYGYTF.

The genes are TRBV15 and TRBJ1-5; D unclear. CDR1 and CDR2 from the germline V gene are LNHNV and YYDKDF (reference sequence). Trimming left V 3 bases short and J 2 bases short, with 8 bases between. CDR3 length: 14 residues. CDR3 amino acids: CATSRAGGNQPQHF. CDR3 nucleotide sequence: TGTGCCACCAGCAGGGCTGGTGGCAATCAGCCCCAGCATTTT.

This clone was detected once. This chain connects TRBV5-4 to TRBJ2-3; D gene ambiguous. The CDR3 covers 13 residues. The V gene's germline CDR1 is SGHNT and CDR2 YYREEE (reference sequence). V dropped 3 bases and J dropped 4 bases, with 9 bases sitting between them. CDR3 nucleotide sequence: TGTGCCAGCAGCTCCCACCGGTCAGATACGCAGTATTTT. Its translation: CASSSHRSDTQYF.

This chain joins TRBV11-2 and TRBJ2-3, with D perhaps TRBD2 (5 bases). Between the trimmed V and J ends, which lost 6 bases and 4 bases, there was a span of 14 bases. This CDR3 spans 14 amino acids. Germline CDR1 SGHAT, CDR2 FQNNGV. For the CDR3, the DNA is TGTGCCAGCAGTAAATGGGCGCGGGCAGATACGCAGTATTTT. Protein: CASSKWARADTQYF.

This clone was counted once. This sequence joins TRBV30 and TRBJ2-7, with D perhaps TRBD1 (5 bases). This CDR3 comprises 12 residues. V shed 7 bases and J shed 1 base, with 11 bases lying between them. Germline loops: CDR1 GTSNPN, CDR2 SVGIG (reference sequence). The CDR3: CAYQGASYEQYF. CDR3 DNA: TGTGCCTACCAAGGGGCTTCCTACGAGCAGTACTTC.